One sample yielded the 19 T cell receptor beta chains listed below, sequenced in a study of blood T cell repertoires in COVID-19. Measured with immunoSEQ multiplex PCR; TCRdb has only the in-frame clones, and not every one. The profile shows hundreds of thousands of clones, roughly nine tenths of them singletons. The source material was peripheral blood. The source of these receptors is a woman aged 30 to 39 with COVID-19, enrolled during active disease.

The chain carries TRBV6-6 and TRBJ2-2, with D possibly matching TRBD1 (6 bases). V was pared by 5 bases and J by 4 bases, with 20 bases between. The V gene's germline CDR1 is MNHNY and CDR2 SVGAGI (reference sequence). The CDR3 contains 17 residues. The CDR3 coding sequence is TGTGCCAGCAGTCCGAGGTGGACAGTCACAACCACCGGGGAGCTGTTTTTT. Its translation is CASSPRWTVTTTGELFF.

The gene calls are TRBV7-2 and TRBJ2-7; 7 positions agree with TRBD2. The CDR3 has 13 residues. Trimming cost V 3 bases and J 5 bases; bases outside gene matches: 4. The germline CDR1 and CDR2 sequences are SGHTA and FQGNSA. The CDR3 here is CASSFTTSHEQYF. The CDR3 coding sequence is TGTGCCAGCAGCTTCACGACTAGCCACGAGCAGTACTTC.

This chain connects TRBV10-3 to TRBJ1-3; 9 bases fit TRBD1. V trimming: 3 bases; J trimming: 2 bases; junction bases outside the gene matches: 5. This CDR3 is built from 16 residues. The germline gives CDR1 ENHRY, CDR2 SYGVKD. CDR3 coding DNA: TGTGCCATCAGTGACCTCCGGGACAGGGCTGGAAACACCATATATTTT. Residues: CAISDLRDRAGNTIYF.

The chain uses TRBV7-8 and TRBJ2-2, with 9 positions matching TRBD2. With 8 bases clipped from V and 7 bases from J, the junction kept 8 bases outside the gene matches. Looked up from germline, CDR1 is SGHVS and CDR2 is FQNEAQ. The CDR3 length is 14 residues. The CDR3 nucleotides are TGTGCCAGCGGAGAGCGGGGGGTTTTCGGGGAGCTGTTTTTT. Translated: CASGERGVFGELFF.

The V and J genes are TRBV10-3 and TRBJ2-1, with a possible D match to TRBD2 (6 bases). Trimming cost V 2 bases and J 10 bases, with 12 bases left between them. The CDR3 loop spans 13 amino acids. In germline, CDR1 is ENHRY, CDR2 SYGVKD. The CDR3 nucleotides are TGTGCCATCAGTGAGGAACTGGAGGGGGAGCAGTTCTTC. This codes for CAISEELEGEQFF.

The V gene is TRBV2, the J gene TRBJ2-5; D not certain. The V gene's germline CDR1 is SNHLY and CDR2 FYNNEI. The CDR3 has 12 residues. Trimming removed 8 bases at V and 0 bases at J, with 7 bases between. The CDR3 protein is CASRLDQETQYF. In DNA, the CDR3 is TGTGCCAGCCGCCTAGACCAAGAGACCCAGTACTTC.

The chain carries TRBV7-9 and TRBJ1-1; no firm D call. V lost 3 bases, J lost 2 bases, and 7 bases lay in between. The germline V gene has CDR1 SEHNR and CDR2 FQNEAQ (reference sequence). The CDR3 is made up of 13 amino acids. CDR3 sequence reads: CASSFSVNTEAFF. The CDR3 DNA reads as TGTGCCAGCAGCTTTTCCGTTAACACTGAAGCTTTCTTT.

The chain has TRBV6-2 or TRBV6-3 and TRBJ2-3; 10 nucleotides line up with TRBD2. The junction had 9 bases not matched to a gene; V was cut back by 6 bases and J by 6 bases. Germline CDR1 and CDR2: MNHEY and SVGEGT. The CDR3 spans 15 residues. The CDR3 DNA reads TGTGCCAGCAGCGATAAGCGGGGGGGCCGTGATACGCAGTATTTT. Amino acids: CASSDKRGGRDTQYF.

The DNA of the CDR3 is TGTGCCAGCAGCTTCTTTGATGCTAGGAGCACAGATACGCAGTATTTT. Its protein product is CASSFFDARSTDTQYF. This chain links TRBV5-5 with TRBJ2-3; D remains unclear. The CDR3 consists of 16 residues. Germline V gives CDR1 SGHKS, CDR2 YYEKEE (reference sequence). The V and J ends lost 2 bases and 0 bases respectively, with 13 bases between them. The variable domain in full, with the rest retrieved from reference TRBV5-5 and TRBJ2-3, is DAGVTQSPTHLIKTRGQQVTLRCSPISGHKSVSWYQQVLGQGPQFIFQYYEKEERGRGNFPDRFSARQFPNYSSELNVNALLLGDSALYLCASSFFDARSTDTQYFGPGTRLTVL.

This clone appeared a single time. The chain recombines TRBV4-1 with TRBJ2-7; 11 bases map to TRBD2. The CDR3 contains 16 residues. The germline CDR1 and CDR2 sequences are MGHRA and YSYEKL. Losses at the gene ends were 3 bases for V and 0 bases for J; bases not matched to a gene: 4. The CDR3 loop reads CASSHGGLADSYEQYF. The CDR3 nucleotides read TGCGCCAGCAGCCACGGGGGACTAGCGGACTCCTACGAGCAGTACTTC.

The genes are TRBV4-2 and TRBJ1-6; D may be TRBD1 (6 bases). Between the trimmed V and J ends, which lost 0 bases and 6 bases, there was a span of 9 bases. From germline, CDR1 is LGHNA and CDR2 YNFKEQ. The CDR3 sequence is 15 residues long. Written as DNA, the CDR3 is TGTGCCAGCAGCCAAGAAGGGGGGGGTAATTCACCCCTCCACTTT. Translation: CASSQEGGGNSPLHF.

The rearrangement links TRBV19 to TRBJ1-3; 7 positions agree with TRBD1. J lost 0 bases, V lost 6 bases, and 11 bases had no gene match. The CDR3 is made up of 17 amino acids. CDR1 and CDR2 (germline): LNHDA, SQIVND (reference sequence). As DNA, the CDR3 is TGTGCCAGTAGCGCCTCGAACAGGGGACCCTCTGGAAACACCATATATTTT. As protein: CASSASNRGPSGNTIYF.

About this clone itself: Other DNA sequences from this sample encode an identical CDR3 as well. The rearrangement joins TRBV19 to TRBJ1-5; D unresolved. Trimming cost V 1 base and J 7 bases, with 5 bases left between them. Germline V gene data show CDR1 as LNHDA and CDR2 as SQIVND (reference sequence). The CDR3 has 12 amino acids. The CDR3 loop is CASSIGRQPQHF. CDR3 bases: TGTGCCAGTAGTATAGGGCGGCAGCCCCAGCATTTT.

In this sample, this clone turned up once. The genes are TRBV5-6 and TRBJ1-1, with TRBD1 matching over 8 bases. In germline, CDR1 is SGHDT, CDR2 YYEEEE. The CDR3 is 14 amino acids. V lost 1 base, J lost 3 bases, and 2 bases stayed unmatched. The CDR3 DNA is TGTGCCAGCAGCTTGCAGGGGGCTGACACTGAAGCTTTCTTT. This codes for CASSLQGADTEAFF.

The chain is built from TRBV6-5 and TRBJ1-2, with 7 bases identical to TRBD1. The CDR3 has 14 residues. Germline V lookup: CDR1 MNHEY, CDR2 SVGAGI. Trimming at V came to 4 bases and at J to 0 bases, leaving 2 bases not matched to a gene. The CDR3, as DNA: TGTGCCAGCAGTTTAACAGGGGCTAACTATGGCTACACCTTC. Amino acids: CASSLTGANYGYTF.

J is TRBJ2-1 and V is TRBV5-1; 13 nucleotides match TRBD2. V shed 5 bases, J shed 10 bases, and the junction held 12 bases outside the gene matches. CDR3 length equals 16 residues. Germline CDR1 is SGHRS and CDR2 is YFSETQ. The CDR3 protein is CASSRGLAGAKTEQFF. DNA of the CDR3: TGCGCCAGCAGTCGAGGACTAGCGGGGGCAAAAACCGAGCAGTTCTTC.

The rearrangement joins TRBV27 to TRBJ2-1; D is unresolved. The V and J ends lost 5 bases and 7 bases respectively, with 15 bases between them. The CDR3 runs 14 residues. CDR1 is MNHEY, CDR2 SMNVEV, per germline (reference sequence). The CDR3 nucleotides read TGTGCCAGCAGTCTAGGCCTTTCGTCAAATGAGCAGTTCTTC. Its translation: CASSLGLSSNEQFF.

The rearrangement links TRBV27 to TRBJ2-3; 11 bases fit TRBD1. Germline V gene data show CDR1 as MNHEY and CDR2 as SMNVEV (reference sequence). Germline trimming cut 2 bases from V and 0 bases from J; bases unmatched to any gene: 7. This CDR3 has 18 amino acids. CDR3 DNA: TGTGCCAGCAGTTTAGGTCCCGGGACAGGGGGGAGCACAGATACGCAGTATTTT. Protein: CASSLGPGTGGSTDTQYF.

The chain is built from TRBV7-9 and TRBJ2-3; 16 bases are a match to TRBD2. The V and J ends lost 5 bases and 5 bases, in that order; junction bases with no gene match: 7. The CDR3 sequence is 17 residues long. The germline CDR1 and CDR2 sequences are SEHNR and FQNEAQ (reference sequence). DNA for the CDR3: TGTGCCAGCAGCCGGGGACTAGCGGGGGGGCATGGAGATACGCAGTATTTT. This encodes CASSRGLAGGHGDTQYF.